A selection of T cell receptor beta chains follows, all from one sample in a study of blood T cell repertoires in COVID-19. Sequenced by immunoSEQ multiplex PCR; TCRdb stores in-frame clones only, minus some. The table includes tens of thousands of clones, around 90% detected once. Sequencing was done on a sample of peripheral blood. All receptors come from a human donor in a cohort sampled during active COVID-19. The CDR3 runs from the conserved cysteine through the conserved F or W. Each record gives: V gene, CDR3 length, J gene, D gene, clone size, CDR3 DNA, CDR3 protein. A D gene is named only where the DNA matches it firmly. The size entry is marked missing in some rows and otherwise reads once, few, many or a size class.

TRBV3-1/TRBV3-2	13	TRBJ2-5	NA	once	TGTGCCAGCTCCTGGTGGGGCGAAGAGACCCAGTACTTC	CASSWWGEETQYF
TRBV18	14	TRBJ1-1	NA	NA	TGTGCCAGCTCACCAACTCCGGGGGACACTGAAGCTTTCTTT	CASSPTPGDTEAFF
TRBV9	15	TRBJ1-1	TRBD1	once	TGTGCCAGCAGCGTAGGCACAGGGGTGACAGATGGGACTTTCTTT	CASSVGTGVTDGTFF
TRBV5-4	14	TRBJ1-1	NA	NA	TGTGCCAGCAGCTTGACAGGGTTAAACACTGAAGCTTTCTTT	CASSLTGLNTEAFF
TRBV25-1	11	TRBJ2-7	NA	few	TGTGCCAGCAGTGAAGGTGCGGGGCAGTACTTC	CASSEGAGQYF
TRBV7-6	14	TRBJ1-1	NA	NA	TGTGCCAGCAGCTTCGAGGGCATGAACACTGAAGCTTTCTTT	CASSFEGMNTEAFF
TRBV5-6	15	TRBJ2-1	NA	NA	TGTGCCAGCAGCTTGGCCCAGGGAAAGCTCAATGAGCAGTTCTTC	CASSLAQGKLNEQFF
TRBV6-4	16	TRBJ2-5	TRBD2	NA	TGTGCCAGCCCTTCGGGGACTAGCGGGGCTCAAGAGACCCAGTACTTC	CASPSGTSGAQETQYF
TRBV11-2	13	TRBJ2-5	NA	NA	TGTGCCAGCAGCTTATCAGGGAAAGAGACCCAGTACTTC	CASSLSGKETQYF
TRBV19	13	TRBJ2-1	TRBD1	NA	TGTGCCAGCGGGGACAGCCTCTACAATGAGCAGTTCTTC	CASGDSLYNEQFF
TRBV6-4	13	TRBJ1-2	TRBD1	NA	TGTGCCAGCAGTGCGACAGGGGGCGCTGGCTACACCTTC	CASSATGGAGYTF
TRBV6-5	13	TRBJ1-5	NA	NA	TGTGCCAGCAGTTTCGACAGGTATCAGCCCCAGCATTTT	CASSFDRYQPQHF
TRBV3-1/TRBV3-2	15	TRBJ1-5	NA	NA	TGTGCCAGCAGCCAAGATGGGCCGATCAATCAGCCCCAGCATTTT	CASSQDGPINQPQHF
TRBV4-1	16	TRBJ1-3	TRBD1	NA	TGCGCCAGCAGCCTGGGACAGGGGGGCTCTGGAAACACCATATATTTT	CASSLGQGGSGNTIYF
TRBV5-1	15	TRBJ2-7	TRBD1	few	TGCGCCAGCAGCTTGGTGGGACAGGCGACCTACGAGCAGTACTTC	CASSLVGQATYEQYF
TRBV7-2	14	TRBJ1-1	NA	NA	TGTGCCAGCAGCGAGACGGGACTCCTTACTGAAGCTTTCTTT	CASSETGLLTEAFF